Below are 32 T cell receptor beta chains sequenced from a single sample in a study of OX40 agonist ivuxolimab in advanced cancers. Generated by immunoSEQ multiplex PCR, the TCRdb table keeps only in-frame clones and is missing some. This sample carries tens of thousands of clones, under 90% of them seen once, and the ten largest clones take 0.6% to 0.85%. The specimen comprised CD4+ or CD8+ T cells sorted from blood, sampled in a trial of the OX40 agonist ivuxolimab. These receptors were taken from an adult with an advanced solid tumor such as melanoma, head and neck, liver or kidney cancer.

Concerning this clone itself: The junction shows a germline mismatch at one end, possibly a read error. The V call is TRBV19, the J call TRBJ2-7, with TRBD2 matching 7 bases. Germline loops: CDR1 LNHDA, CDR2 SQIVND (reference sequence). This CDR3 has 14 amino acids. The CDR3 protein is CASSISKGDYGQYF. CDR3 coding DNA: TGTGCCAGTAGTATAAGTAAAGGGGACTACGGGCAGTACTTC.

The genes are TRBV7-2 and TRBJ1-2; no clear D. The CDR3 has 15 amino acids. V lost 4 bases and J lost 2, with 14 bases in between. Germline CDR1 is SGHTA and CDR2 is FQGNSA. In nucleotides, the CDR3 is TGTGCCAGCAGCTATGTTCCGGTATTCAACTATGGCTACACCTTC. It codes for CASSYVPVFNYGYTF. The full variable domain, completed using reference TRBV7-2 and TRBJ1-2, is GAGVSQSPSNKVTEKGKDVELRCDPISGHTALYWYRQSLGQGLEFLIYFQGNSAPDKSGLPSDRFSAERTGGSVSTLTIQRTQQEDSAVYLCASSYVPVFNYGYTFGSGTRLTVV.

This clone was observed a single time. The chain is built from TRBV13 and TRBJ2-7; TRBD1 or TRBD2 may be the D gene (5 bases each). V gave up 5 bases and J gave up 2 bases, with 28 bases separating them. The CDR3 contains 19 residues. Germline CDR1 is PRHDT and CDR2 is FYEKMQ (reference sequence). The CDR3 DNA reads as TGTGCCAGCAGCAATCTAGACCCGAGGGGTTTGAGAGGGCCCTACGAGCAGTACTTC. Its protein product is CASSNLDPRGLRGPYEQYF.

This clone was detected once. This CDR3 is CASSQRQGGSEKLFF. CDR3 nucleotides: TGTGCCAGCAGCCAAAGACAGGGGGGGAGTGAAAAACTGTTTTTT. The chain employs TRBV7-2 and TRBJ1-4; 9 bases match TRBD1. The V and J ends lost 5 bases and 7 bases, in that order; junction bases with no gene match: 8. Germline V gene sequence: CDR1 SGHTA, CDR2 FQGNSA. There are 15 residues in the CDR3.

V and J are TRBV11-2 and TRBJ1-1; D is possibly TRBD1 (6 bases). Trimming shortened V by 0 bases and J by 4 bases, and 9 bases separated the two germline ends. CDR3 size: 14 residues. The germline V gene encodes CDR1 SGHAT and CDR2 FQNNGV. CDR3 DNA: TGTGCCAGCAGCTTAGAACGAGGGGGCACTGAAGCTTTCTTT. Amino acids: CASSLERGGTEAFF.

V is TRBV19 and J is TRBJ1-4; D call uncertain. Germline CDR1 reads LNHDA; CDR2 reads SQIVND (reference sequence). V was pared by 7 bases and J by 8 bases, with 14 bases between. CDR3 length equals 13 residues. This CDR3 is CASIKRLGEKLFF. DNA for the CDR3: TGTGCCAGTATAAAACGGCTGGGAGAAAAACTGTTTTTT.

V gene TRBV29-1 combines with J gene TRBJ2-1, with D perhaps TRBD1 (6 bases). V shed 6 bases and J shed 3 bases, with 15 bases lying between them. The germline CDR1 and CDR2 sequences are SQVTM and ANQGSEA. The CDR3 runs 14 residues. This chain's CDR3 is CSVKGDKSYNEQFF. The DNA of the CDR3 is TGCAGCGTCAAAGGGGACAAAAGCTACAATGAGCAGTTCTTC.

The chain combines TRBV10-3 with TRBJ2-7; TRBD1 agrees at 9 bases. Germline V gives CDR1 ENHRY, CDR2 SYGVKD. The ends lost 4 bases at V and 3 bases at J; junction bases unmatched: 1. The CDR3 sequence is 13 residues long. The CDR3 loop is CAISGQGGYEQYF. The CDR3, as DNA: TGTGCCATCAGTGGACAGGGGGGCTACGAGCAGTACTTC.

This rearrangement joins TRBV27 to TRBJ2-5; TRBD1 agrees at 9 bases. This CDR3 spans 16 amino acids. After removal of 5 bases from V and 11 bases from J, the junction contained 18 bases not matched to a gene. CDR1 MNHEY and CDR2 SMNVEV come from the germline V gene (reference sequence). CDR3 coding DNA: TGTGCCAGCAGTCCCCCTCGGACAGGGGAACTAAGGGAGCAGTACTTC. It encodes CASSPPRTGELREQYF.

The gene calls are TRBV14 and TRBJ1-1, with D possibly being TRBD1 (5 bases). Trimming removed 2 bases at V and 0 bases at J, with 16 bases between. This CDR3 contains 17 residues. CDR1 is SGHDN and CDR2 is FVKESK in the germline V gene. CDR3 residues: CASSQRPWGTVNTEAFF. DNA for the CDR3: TGTGCCAGCAGCCAAAGGCCTTGGGGGACGGTGAACACTGAAGCTTTCTTT.

This clone appeared a single time. V usage is TRBV14 and J usage is TRBJ1-4, with a tentative D call TRBD1 (5 bases). This CDR3 contains 15 residues. CDR1 and CDR2 (germline): SGHDN, FVKESK. V lost 4 bases and J lost 7, with 16 bases in between. This CDR3 is CASSLGLGGGEKLFF. Written as DNA, the CDR3 is TGTGCCAGCAGCCTGGGACTGGGAGGAGGTGAAAAACTGTTTTTT.

This rearrangement joins TRBV18 to TRBJ1-1; D possibly corresponds to TRBD1 (6 bases). The germline V gene encodes CDR1 KGHSH and CDR2 LQKENI. CDR3 length: 14 amino acids. Trimming pared 2 bases from V and 3 bases from J, leaving 10 bases between. DNA of the CDR3: TGTGCCAGCTCACCAGAACAGGGATACACTGAAGCTTTCTTT. It yields the protein CASSPEQGYTEAFF. Using reference TRBV18 and TRBJ1-1 for the parts outside the CDR3, the full variable domain is NAGVMQNPRHLVRRRGQEARLRCSPMKGHSHVYWYRQLPEEGLKFMVYLQKENIIDESGMPKERFSAEFPKEGPSILRIQQVVRGDSAAYFCASSPEQGYTEAFFGQGTRLTVV.

This CDR3 reads CASSLAPREDSPLHF. The CDR3 DNA follows: TGCGCCAGCAGCTTGGCGCCGAGGGAGGATTCACCCCTCCACTTT. The chain employs TRBV5-1 and TRBJ1-6; D gene ambiguous. Trimming removed 0 bases at V and 8 bases at J, with 12 bases between. From germline, CDR1 is SGHRS and CDR2 YFSETQ. This CDR3 has 15 amino acids.

The rearrangement uses TRBV7-8 and TRBJ2-1; D unresolved. CDR3 length: 14 amino acids. V was pared by 1 base and J by 9 bases, with 13 bases between. The germline gives CDR1 SGHVS, CDR2 FQNEAQ. CDR3 amino acids: CASSLDSSALEQFF. The CDR3, as DNA: TGTGCCAGCAGCTTAGATTCCAGCGCGCTTGAGCAGTTCTTC.

The rearrangement links TRBV4-1 to TRBJ2-7; 11 positions match TRBD1. The length of the CDR3 is 15 residues. With 2 bases clipped from V and 2 bases from J, the junction kept 2 bases outside the gene matches. Germline values: CDR1 MGHRA, CDR2 YSYEKL. CDR3: CASSQPGQGAYEQYF. The CDR3 DNA is TGCGCCAGCAGCCAACCGGGACAGGGGGCCTACGAGCAGTACTTC.

This chain joins TRBV10-3 and TRBJ2-3; maybe TRBD2 (6 bases). The CDR3 extends over 16 amino acids. Germline values: CDR1 ENHRY, CDR2 SYGVKD. V dropped 0 bases and J dropped 6 bases, with 16 bases sitting between them. DNA for the CDR3: TGTGCCATCAGTGAGTCGGGTCGGGGGAAAGGGGATACGCAGTATTTT. Its protein is CAISESGRGKGDTQYF.

V is TRBV18 and J is TRBJ2-5, with no clear D. Trimming cost V 2 bases and J 4 bases, with 5 bases left between them. Germline-derived CDR1 and CDR2 are KGHSH and LQKENI. This CDR3 contains 12 residues. The CDR3 here is CASSPGTETQYF. CDR3 bases: TGTGCCAGCTCACCAGGCACAGAGACCCAGTACTTC.

Here the CDR3 reads CASSLVGGAPQPQHF. CDR3 coding DNA: TGTGCCAGCAGCTTAGTAGGCGGAGCCCCCCAGCCCCAGCATTTT. The chain recombines TRBV7-2 with TRBJ1-5; no reliable D call. The V and J ends lost 1 base and 7 bases respectively, with 14 bases between them. The germline V gene has CDR1 SGHTA and CDR2 FQGNSA. The CDR3 covers 15 residues.

The rearrangement joins TRBV5-8 to TRBJ2-3; no reliable D call. The ends were cut back, 0 bases at V and 11 bases at J, with 13 bases in the middle. Germline assignment: CDR1 SGHTS and CDR2 YDEGEE. The CDR3 sequence is 13 residues long. In DNA form, the CDR3 reads TGTGCCAGCAGCTTGGTGCTAAAGGGTGGGCAGTATTTT. It is translated as CASSLVLKGGQYF.

The chain has TRBV4-1 and TRBJ2-6; possibly TRBD1 for D (7 bases). Trimming removed 5 bases at V and 0 bases at J, with 17 bases between. Germline loops: CDR1 MGHRA, CDR2 YSYEKL. The length of the CDR3 is 18 residues. DNA of the CDR3: TGCGCCAGCAGCGCAGGCAGGGGGGTGAGCTCTGGGGCCAACGTCCTGACTTTC. Amino acids: CASSAGRGVSSGANVLTF.

The chain joins TRBV7-9 to TRBJ1-1; D might be TRBD1 (6 bases). V was pared by 5 bases and J by 3 bases, with 13 bases between. The CDR3 consists of 14 residues. Germline-derived CDR1 and CDR2 are SEHNR and FQNEAQ (reference sequence). The CDR3 spells CASSPGGGHTEAFF. For the CDR3, the DNA is TGTGCCAGCAGCCCCGGGGGGGGGCACACTGAAGCTTTCTTT. The whole variable domain, filled in from reference TRBV7-9 and TRBJ1-1, reads DTGVSQNPRHKITKRGQNVTFRCDPISEHNRLYWYRQTLGQGPEFLTYFQNEAQLEKSRLLSDRFSAERPKGSFSTLEIQRTEQGDSAMYLCASSPGGGHTEAFFGQGTRLTVV.

The V and J genes are TRBV7-9 and TRBJ2-3, with D unresolved. The V end was cut by 2 bases, the J end by 0 bases, with 18 bases between. The V gene's germline CDR1 is SEHNR and CDR2 FQNEAQ (reference sequence). The CDR3 runs to 18 residues. The CDR3 DNA is TGTGCCAGCAGCTTATCCCCCCCCGCTAGTGCTAGCACAGATACGCAGTATTTT. As protein: CASSLSPPASASTDTQYF.

The V and J genes are TRBV21-1 and TRBJ2-5; the table assigns TRBD1, which was not confirmed against the DNA. The J call may be mistaken, given a closer DNA end match to TRBJ2-7. TRBV21-1 is reported as a pseudogene. This CDR3 spans 13 amino acids. The CDR3 sequence: CAGSGQAPYEQYF. Written as DNA, the CDR3 is TGTGCAGGGAGCGGACAGGCCCCCTACGAGCAGTACTTC.

The chain links TRBV5-4 to TRBJ2-4, with TRBD1 identical over 9 bases. The CDR3 loop spans 17 amino acids. Germline V gene data show CDR1 as SGHNT and CDR2 as YYREEE (reference sequence). Trimming at V came to 5 bases and at J to 2 bases, leaving 11 bases not matched to a gene. CDR3 in DNA: TGTGCCAGCAGACGTACAGGGGGCGAAGGATCCAAAAACATTCAGTACTTC. Its protein product is CASRRTGGEGSKNIQYF.

This clone was recorded a few times. This chain connects TRBV4-2 to TRBJ1-1; 11 bases agree with TRBD1. V lost 4 bases, J lost 0 bases, and 4 bases stayed unmatched. The CDR3 has 16 amino acids. Per germline, CDR1 LGHNA and CDR2 YNFKEQ. This CDR3 reads CASSRGTGGMNTEAFF. The CDR3 DNA is TGTGCCAGCAGCCGCGGGACAGGGGGGATGAACACTGAAGCTTTCTTT.

The chain combines TRBV9 with TRBJ2-1, with a weak D call TRBD1 (6 bases). V lost 0 bases and J 12 bases, leaving 16 bases between the germline ends. Germline V gene lookup returns CDR1 SGDLS and CDR2 YYNGEE. This CDR3 spans 14 amino acids. The CDR3 DNA follows: TGTGCCAGCAGCGTAGGAACCCCACAGGGAGTGCAGTTCTTC. As protein: CASSVGTPQGVQFF.

This sequence joins TRBV7-2 and TRBJ2-1; no reliable D call. CDR1 SGHTA and CDR2 FQGNSA come from the germline V gene. CDR3 length: 12 amino acids. Trimming removed 6 bases at V and 8 bases at J, with 11 bases between. The CDR3 coding sequence is TGTGCCAGCAGTCCCATGGGGTATGAGCAGTTCTTC. Translation: CASSPMGYEQFF.

This sequence joins TRBV7-8 and TRBJ2-3; a weak D match, TRBD2 (6 bases). The germline V gene has CDR1 SGHVS and CDR2 FQNEAQ. Trimming pared 2 bases from V and 1 base from J, leaving 10 bases between. CDR3 length: 15 amino acids. The CDR3 protein is CASSLYGTGTDTQYF. The CDR3 region has the DNA TGTGCCAGCAGCTTATACGGGACTGGCACAGATACGCAGTATTTT. The complete variable domain, with remaining parts taken from reference TRBV7-8 and TRBJ2-3, reads GAGVSQSPRYKVAKRGQDVALRCDPISGHVSLFWYQQALGQGPEFLTYFQNEAQLDKSGLPSDRFFAERPEGSVSTLKIQRTQQEDSAVYLCASSLYGTGTDTQYFGPGTRLTVL.

The chain combines TRBV18 with TRBJ1-2, with D hard to call. Germline V CDR1 and CDR2: KGHSH, LQKENI. This CDR3 is 14 amino acids long. V lost 3 bases, J lost 4 bases, and 12 bases lay in between. CDR3 DNA sequence: TGTGCCAGCTCACCCGGGCGGGGTCCCTATGGCTACACCTTC. Translation: CASSPGRGPYGYTF.

This chain connects TRBV19 to TRBJ1-3; no firm D call. The germline gives CDR1 LNHDA, CDR2 SQIVND (reference sequence). This CDR3 has 14 residues. Trimming shortened V by 7 bases and J by 0 bases, and 10 bases separated the two germline ends. CDR3 region: CASTPISSGNTIYF. The CDR3 coding sequence is TGTGCCAGTACCCCCATAAGCTCTGGAAACACCATATATTTT.

V and J are TRBV6-5 and TRBJ1-2; TRBD1 might be the D (5 bases). The CDR3 covers 13 residues. Trimming removed 6 bases at V and 6 bases at J, with 14 bases between. Germline V lookup: CDR1 MNHEY, CDR2 SVGAGI. CDR3 in DNA: TGTGCCAGCAGGCTGACTTCGACAGATGGCTACACCTTC. Translated, it gives CASRLTSTDGYTF.

V usage is TRBV18 and J usage is TRBJ2-3; no clear D gene. V lost 6 bases and J lost 2, with 3 bases in between. The length of the CDR3 is 11 residues. CDR1 is KGHSH and CDR2 is LQKENI in the germline V gene. CDR3 coding DNA: TGTGCCAGCTCCCTCACAGATACGCAGTATTTT. It codes for CASSLTDTQYF.